This TCR beta chain is from a study of T cell responses to AZD1222 COVID-19 vaccine (dated by TCRdb to about 2021). Turning to the overall study: AZD1222 recipients whose second dose came at about 4 weeks and those whose second dose came at about 12 weeks were combined into one group, since spike-specific TCR depth and breadth did not differ between the two schedules. Enrollment into the trials was organized by age into subgroups of 18-55, 56-69 and 70-plus years, and those subgroups contained roughly 150, 30 and 60 TCR-sequenced participants, respectively. A total of under 250 trial participants underwent TCR sequencing, of whom some 200 had received two doses of AZD1222 and 26 had received two doses of the MenACWY control vaccine.

Reading the label with the study, this specimen's time point is: baseline before first vaccination. Vaccinee samples were obtained from the UK trials COV001 and COV002, which included a single-blind randomized controlled phase 2/3 trial of AZD1222 (ChAdOx1 nCoV-19) in healthy adults. Trial participant PBMC samples were collected at day 0 and day 28 after the second dose for TCRbeta chain sequencing. The CDR3 regions of human TCRbeta chains were subjected to immunosequencing. The source study handled its data this way. TCRs in the repertoires were compared against a reference library of SARS-CoV-2-specific TCRs that had been generated with the MIRA antigen-specificity platform. Breadth was defined as the fraction of unique TCRs that were SARS-CoV-2-associated. Depth was defined as the fraction of total T cells that were SARS-CoV-2-associated. Using the MIRA data, each spike-specific TCR was mapped to the spike region that the TCR reacts to and placed in a CD4 or CD8 class. Log10-transformed breadth and depth values were compared by one-way ANOVA with Sidak's multiple comparisons tests. What TCRdb holds here is the immuneACCESS table cut down to in-frame rearrangements. Part of the clones is not present; checked against another copy, under half of the missing clones reflect an unresolved V gene, and the others are unexplained. V, J and clone size are those of that table, while D and trimming were read from the DNA. The sample table shows 120,000 or so clones, and roughly 90% are seen once. The leading ten clones occupy less than 2% of the sample.

From the cysteine through the phenylalanine, the CDR3 covers 19 amino acids. Solely the CDR3 DNA is kept, with 57 bases framed from the first base. CDR1 and CDR2 are drawn from the germline V gene: MNHEY, SVGEGT. V lost 2 bases and J lost 2 bases; the stretch between them is 23 bases long. Notes on this clone: Its antigen remains unidentified. Per-nucleotide qualities are absent, and no much larger clonotype sits a single base away.

Overall study results and their limits: After two AZD1222 doses, both the breadth and the depth of spike-specific TCRs were significantly higher than at day 0 and than in MenACWY recipients. In the small 56-69-year group, the increase in depth fell short of significance, most likely because of low power. Nearly half of unique spike-specific TCRs reportedly recognized epitopes outside regions mutated in the B.1.351 and B.1.1.7 variants. Because no samples from the day 14 peak response were available, repertoires could be characterized only after the peak T cell response. Participants were mostly white British, with more females than males. The authors suggested clonal diversity may have been underestimated. Conclusions about previously exposed vaccinees were limited because only six or seven AZD1222 recipients were SARS-CoV-2 seropositive at baseline. CD4 TCRs associated with the vaccine covered the entire spike protein, and the dominant responses were in regions 160-218 and 743-854.

The chain links TRBV6-2 or TRBV6-3 with TRBJ2-3; the D gene remains uncertain. The clonotype comes from an adult in good health. The sample here was peripheral blood, taken on day 0 of AZD1222 vaccination. Here the CDR3 is given as CASSYNPVVRALLTDTQYF. At the DNA level, the sequence is TGTGCCAGCAGTTACAACCCCGTAGTTCGGGCACTTCTCACAGATACGCAGTATTTT.